This T cell receptor beta chain is from a study of fetal regulatory T cell absence and autoimmunity. Note on this clone: What it binds is not known.

This CDR3 is 15 amino acids long. Germline lookup yields CDR1 MNHEY and CDR2 SVGAGI. J was trimmed by 6 bases and V by 6 bases; bases with no gene match: 12. Whole-study results and caveats: Cord blood and pancreas showed broadly similar TRB gene family usage. In IPEX syndrome, oligoclonal enrichment was read as supporting prenatal antigen-driven autoimmunity in the pancreas.

Libraries were prepared by immunoSEQ multiplex PCR; TCRdb keeps only in-frame clonotypes and omits some of them. The data contain more than 90,000 clones, roughly 78% of them singletons. The clonotype was recovered from a male donor with IPEX syndrome. The source material was pancreas tissue. V and J are TRBV6-5 and TRBJ2-7, with TRBD1 identical over 9 bases. CDR3 in DNA: TGTGCCAGCAGCCCGGGACAGGGATTGTTGGGCGAGCAGTACTTC. This sequence encodes CASSPGQGLLGEQYF.